What follows are 4 T cell receptor beta chains derived from one specimen sequenced in a study of blood T cell repertoires in COVID-19. Sequencing used immunoSEQ multiplex PCR; TCRdb keeps in-frame clones, though not all of them. Here the sample spans approximately 120,000 clones, more than 75% being singletons. Specimen: peripheral blood. The receptors derive from a human donor in a cohort sampled during active COVID-19.

The chain joins TRBV19 to TRBJ1-4; tentatively, D is TRBD1 (6 bases). Trimming pared 2 bases from V and 4 bases from J, leaving 11 bases between. CDR1 and CDR2 (germline): LNHDA, SQIVND (reference sequence). The CDR3 spans 15 residues. CDR3 region: CASSIQGHHNEKLFF. The CDR3 region has the DNA TGTGCCAGTAGTATACAGGGACACCATAATGAAAAACTGTTTTTT.

V is TRBV18 and J is TRBJ1-2; 9 bases align to TRBD1. CDR1 is KGHSH, CDR2 LQKENI, per germline. The ends lost 6 bases at V and 4 bases at J; junction bases unmatched: 12. The CDR3 sequence is 16 residues long. The CDR3 region is CASSHRDRASLYGYTF. The CDR3 DNA is TGTGCCAGCTCGCACCGGGACAGGGCTTCCCTCTATGGCTACACCTTC.

The gene calls are TRBV4-2 and TRBJ2-1, with TRBD2 matching over 10 bases. Germline-derived CDR1 and CDR2 are LGHNA and YNFKEQ. V trimming: 0 bases; J trimming: 4 bases; junction bases outside the gene matches: 6. The CDR3 extends over 17 amino acids. The CDR3 nucleotides read TGTGCCAGCAGCCAAGACCGGGGAGCGGGGGGGTACAATGAGCAGTTCTTC. As protein: CASSQDRGAGGYNEQFF.

This clone was recorded a few times. The chain combines TRBV11-3 with TRBJ2-1; 8 bases are a match to TRBD2. J gave up 2 bases and V 5 bases, and 5 bases lay outside the gene matches. Germline V gene data show CDR1 as SGHNT and CDR2 as YENEEA. The CDR3 loop spans 15 amino acids. Here the CDR3 reads CASSLSGSAYNEQFF. CDR3 sequence (DNA): TGTGCCAGCAGCCTCAGCGGGAGTGCCTACAATGAGCAGTTCTTC.